Below, 27 T cell receptor beta chains from the same sample are listed, as sequenced in a study of CD8 T cells in Susac syndrome. When the RNA was reverse transcribed, random hexamers were used with an input of roughly 0.5 to 1 ug. MiXCR, run by TCRdb on the immunoSEQ multiplex PCR reads, gives a single entry per CDR3 protein. The sample contains some 160,000 distinct CDR3 sequences, 85% to 95% of which appear only once. Sequencing was done on a sample of CD4+ T cells from PBMCs. All receptors come from a human donor with Susac syndrome.

V usage is TRBV6-5 and J usage is TRBJ2-2, with a weak D call TRBD1 (6 bases). The CDR3 runs to 13 residues. Trimming took off 8 bases at V and 1 base at J, with 8 bases between the two ends. Per the germline V gene, CDR1 is MNHEY and CDR2 is SVGAGI. The CDR3 spells CASGQLNTGELFF. CDR3 bases: TGTGCCAGCGGACAGTTGAACACCGGGGAGCTGTTTTTT.

CDR3 coding DNA: TGTGCCAGCAGCTTGGTACAGGGCTCCTACAATGAGCAGTTCTTC. The encoded protein is CASSLVQGSYNEQFF. The chain recombines TRBV5-5 with TRBJ2-1; tentative D call: TRBD1 (6 bases). Germline CDR1 SGHKS, CDR2 YYEKEE (reference sequence). The CDR3 has 15 residues. Trimming took off 0 bases at V and 0 bases at J, with 7 bases between the two ends.

The V and J genes are TRBV20-1 and TRBJ2-1; D possibly corresponds to TRBD2 (6 bases). This CDR3 spans 15 amino acids. V lost 0 bases and J 8 bases, leaving 17 bases between the germline ends. CDR1 DFQATT and CDR2 SNEGSKA come from the germline V gene (reference sequence). As DNA, the CDR3 is TGCAGTGCTAGAGATAGGAGGCGGGGTGCGGATGAGCAGTTCTTC. As protein: CSARDRRRGADEQFF.

The chain employs TRBV11-2 and TRBJ2-1; D ambiguous. CDR3 size: 12 residues. Per germline, CDR1 SGHAT and CDR2 FQNNGV. Trimming removed 2 bases at V and 3 bases at J, with 2 bases between. The CDR3, as DNA: TGTGCCAGCAGCTTACTCTACAATGAGCAGTTCTTC. This codes for CASSLLYNEQFF.

The DNA for the CDR3 is TGTGCCAGCAGTTCCCCCAGGCAACCTACGAAGCAGTACTTC. Protein sequence: CASSSPRQPTKQYF. This chain connects TRBV6-2 or TRBV6-3 to TRBJ2-7, with D unresolved. V was pared by 4 bases and J by 8 bases, with 18 bases between. From germline, CDR1 is MNHEY and CDR2 SVGEGT. The length of the CDR3 is 14 residues.

The DNA of the CDR3 is TGCAGTGCTAGCCCCGGCCCTCGCACAGATACGCAGTATTTT. Its protein is CSASPGPRTDTQYF. V gene TRBV20-1 combines with J gene TRBJ2-3; no firm D call. Germline V gene data show CDR1 as DFQATT and CDR2 as SNEGSKA (reference sequence). V dropped 3 bases and J dropped 1 base, with 11 bases sitting between them. The CDR3 contains 14 residues.

The chain uses TRBV3-1 and TRBJ1-4; D remains unclear. Germline V CDR1 and CDR2: LGHDT, YNNKEL (reference sequence). The length of the CDR3 is 12 residues. V was shortened by 5 bases and J by 7 bases, with 8 bases between the two germline ends. DNA for the CDR3: TGTGCCAGCAGCGAAGGGCTTGAAAAACTGTTTTTT. It specifies CASSEGLEKLFF.

The J gene is TRBJ1-1, the V gene TRBV4-3; D not resolved. Trimming took off 1 base at V and 3 bases at J, with 12 bases between the two ends. The CDR3 is 15 amino acids. Germline V CDR1 and CDR2: LGHNA, YSLEER. The CDR3 region is CASSQVGDRDTEAFF. For the CDR3, the DNA is TGCGCCAGCAGCCAAGTTGGAGATAGAGACACTGAAGCTTTCTTT.

The rearrangement uses TRBV2 and TRBJ2-3; D gene ambiguous. Germline CDR1 is SNHLY and CDR2 is FYNNEI. Trimming took 2 bases from V and 3 from J, leaving 9 bases between them. There are 14 residues in the CDR3. CDR3 sequence reads: CASSELVGTDTQYF. DNA of the CDR3: TGTGCCAGCAGTGAACTGGTAGGGACAGATACGCAGTATTTT. The full variable domain, completed using reference TRBV2 and TRBJ2-3, is EPEVTQTPSHQVTQMGQEVILRCVPISNHLYFYWYRQILGQKVEFLVSFYNNEISEKSEIFDDQFSVERPDGSNFTLKIRSTKLEDSAMYFCASSELVGTDTQYFGPGTRLTVL.

The V and J genes are TRBV12-3 or TRBV12-4 and TRBJ1-1, with 7 positions matching TRBD1. The CDR3 has 15 residues. Trimming took 7 bases from V and 2 from J; bases not matched to a gene: 10. CDR3 loop: CASTQQDRINTEAFF. DNA of the CDR3: TGTGCCAGCACCCAACAGGACAGGATCAACACTGAAGCTTTCTTT.

The chain links TRBV5-6 to TRBJ1-3, with 8 bases fitting TRBD1. The CDR3 loop spans 16 amino acids. J was trimmed by 0 bases and V by 3 bases; bases with no gene match: 5. CDR1 is SGHDT and CDR2 is YYEEEE in the germline V gene. The CDR3 coding sequence is TGTGCCAGCAGCTCGACAGGGGCCCGCTCTGGAAACACCATATATTTT. The encoded protein is CASSSTGARSGNTIYF.

The V gene is TRBV7-2, the J gene TRBJ1-2; 7 bases agree with TRBD1. The CDR3 has 13 residues. With V trimmed by 4 bases and J by 8 bases, 7 bases remained unmatched. Germline values: CDR1 SGHTA, CDR2 FQGNSA. CDR3 coding DNA: TGTGCCAGCAGCTCCCGACAGGGAAGAGGCTACACCTTC. Residues: CASSSRQGRGYTF. The whole variable domain, filled in from reference TRBV7-2 and TRBJ1-2, reads GAGVSQSPSNKVTEKGKDVELRCDPISGHTALYWYRQSLGQGLEFLIYFQGNSAPDKSGLPSDRFSAERTGGSVSTLTIQRTQQEDSAVYLCASSSRQGRGYTFGSGTRLTVV.

The chain couples TRBV2 to TRBJ2-1; no clear D gene. CDR3 size: 12 residues. Germline assignment: CDR1 SNHLY and CDR2 FYNNEI. V lost 7 bases, J lost 7 bases, and 11 bases lay in between. The CDR3 nucleotides are TGTGCCAGCATGAAGGGCTTGAATGAGCAGTTCTTC. This encodes CASMKGLNEQFF.

For the CDR3, the DNA is TGTGCCAGCAGTCTTAACAGAGGGGGAAAAAACATTCAGTACTTC. It encodes CASSLNRGGKNIQYF. The chain is built from TRBV28 and TRBJ2-4; a possible D gene is TRBD1 (6 bases). This CDR3 is built from 15 residues. Germline CDR1 reads MDHEN; CDR2 reads SYDVKM. V was trimmed by 5 bases and J by 4 bases, leaving 15 bases between them.

This chain joins TRBV18 and TRBJ1-6; possibly TRBD1 for D (5 bases). Germline values: CDR1 KGHSH, CDR2 LQKENI. The CDR3 runs 15 residues. Deletions cut 1 base from V and 10 bases from J, with 14 bases between. In nucleotides, the CDR3 is TGTGCCAGCTCACCACGGGAAGGGGCCGAGTCACCCCTCCACTTT. It is translated as CASSPREGAESPLHF.

The chain employs TRBV6-2 or TRBV6-3 and TRBJ1-1; D is undetermined. This CDR3 spans 15 amino acids. CDR1 is MNHEY, CDR2 SVGEGT, per germline. V was trimmed by 0 bases and J by 0 bases, leaving 8 bases between them. The CDR3 DNA follows: TGTGCCAGCAGTTACTCGAGAACTTTGAACACTGAAGCTTTCTTT. Amino acid sequence: CASSYSRTLNTEAFF.

The CDR3 DNA follows: TGTGCCAGCATCAATACAGGGGGCCACACCGGGGAGCTGTTTTTT. Translating it yields CASINTGGHTGELFF. V gene TRBV7-2 combines with J gene TRBJ2-2, with 9 bases aligning to TRBD1. Germline V CDR1 and CDR2: SGHTA, FQGNSA. The CDR3 runs to 15 residues. With V trimmed by 7 bases and J by 3 bases, 6 bases remained unmatched.

The V and J genes are TRBV7-9 and TRBJ2-3; possible D gene TRBD2, 5 bases. This CDR3 is built from 16 residues. Trimming left V 1 base short and J 2 bases short, with 13 bases between. In germline, CDR1 is SEHNR, CDR2 FQNEAQ (reference sequence). The CDR3 sequence is CASSLGGSMYTDTQYF. In nucleotides, the CDR3 is TGTGCCAGCAGCTTAGGTGGGAGTATGTACACAGATACGCAGTATTTT.

This clonotype has a single count. The rearrangement links TRBV29-1 to TRBJ1-4; no clear D. Per germline, CDR1 SQVTM and CDR2 ANQGSEA. V lost 2 bases and J 8 bases, leaving 18 bases between the germline ends. The CDR3 is 15 amino acids. CDR3 sequence: CSVELVGVESEKLFF. The CDR3 DNA reads as TGCAGCGTTGAATTGGTTGGGGTGGAGTCGGAAAAACTGTTTTTT.

The chain recombines TRBV7-9 with TRBJ1-4, with D possibly matching TRBD1 (5 bases). The CDR3 runs to 15 residues. V gave up 4 bases and J gave up 4 bases, with 13 bases separating them. CDR1 and CDR2 from the germline V gene are SEHNR and FQNEAQ (reference sequence). CDR3 region: CASSSTDRLNEKLFF. The CDR3 region has the DNA TGTGCCAGCAGCTCGACCGACAGACTTAATGAAAAACTGTTTTTT.

V is TRBV15 and J is TRBJ1-1; unclear D gene. The CDR3 runs 13 residues. V shed 4 bases and J shed 1 base, with 7 bases lying between them. Germline CDR1 reads LNHNV; CDR2 reads YYDKDF (reference sequence). The chain's CDR3 is CATSTTPNTEAFF. The DNA of the CDR3 is TGTGCCACCAGCACGACTCCGAACACTGAAGCTTTCTTT. The complete variable domain, with remaining parts taken from reference TRBV15 and TRBJ1-1, reads DAMVIQNPRYQVTQFGKPVTLSCSQTLNHNVMYWYQQKSSQAPKLLFHYYDKDFNNEADTPDNFQSRRPNTSFCFLDIRSPGLGDTAMYLCATSTTPNTEAFFGQGTRLTVV.

V gene TRBV12-3 or TRBV12-4 combines with J gene TRBJ1-5; D not resolved. Trimming shortened V by 4 bases and J by 7 bases, and 8 bases separated the two germline ends. The CDR3 consists of 12 residues. The CDR3 spells CASSYNGQPQHF. The DNA of the CDR3 is TGTGCCAGCAGTTACAACGGACAGCCCCAGCATTTT.

This clonotype was detected only once. The chain uses TRBV14 and TRBJ1-2; D uncertain. Trimming took 1 base from V and 4 from J, leaving 7 bases between them. The CDR3 has 13 amino acids. The germline V gene has CDR1 SGHDN and CDR2 FVKESK. The CDR3 sequence: CASSQGSTYGYTF. CDR3 DNA: TGTGCCAGCAGCCAAGGGAGCACCTATGGCTACACCTTC. The variable domain in full, with the rest retrieved from reference TRBV14 and TRBJ1-2, is EAGVTQFPSHSVIEKGQTVTLRCDPISGHDNLYWYRRVMGKEIKFLLHFVKESKQDESGMPNNRFLAERTGGTYSTLKVQPAELEDSGVYFCASSQGSTYGYTFGSGTRLTVV.

CDR3 in DNA: TGCAGTGCTAGAGAATTTAGGGACAGGGGCACAGATACGCAGTATTTT. It is translated as CSAREFRDRGTDTQYF. V is TRBV20-1 and J is TRBJ2-3, with 9 bases lining up with TRBD1. CDR1 DFQATT and CDR2 SNEGSKA come from the germline V gene (reference sequence). With 0 bases clipped from V and 1 base from J, the junction kept 5 bases outside the gene matches. The CDR3 contains 16 residues.

This chain joins TRBV14 and TRBJ2-1; TRBD2 matches 9 bases. The CDR3 is made up of 16 amino acids. The germline gives CDR1 SGHDN, CDR2 FVKESK. The V segment lost 4 bases and the J segment 7 bases; nucleotides outside the gene matches: 11. CDR3: CASSPSWTAGGNEQFF. The CDR3 region has the DNA TGTGCCAGCAGCCCTTCGTGGACAGCGGGGGGTAATGAGCAGTTCTTC. The entire variable domain, with the rest obtained from reference TRBV14 and TRBJ2-1, is as follows: EAGVTQFPSHSVIEKGQTVTLRCDPISGHDNLYWYRRVMGKEIKFLLHFVKESKQDESGMPNNRFLAERTGGTYSTLKVQPAELEDSGVYFCASSPSWTAGGNEQFFGPGTRLTVL.

The chain has TRBV9 and TRBJ1-2, with TRBD1 as a possible D gene (5 bases). CDR3 length: 14 amino acids. The V end lost 0 bases, the J end lost 4 bases, and 10 bases lay between the germline ends. Germline CDR1 and CDR2: SGDLS and YYNGEE. CDR3 coding DNA: TGTGCCAGCAGCGTAGGGGGGGGACGCTATGGCTACACCTTC. Protein product: CASSVGGGRYGYTF.

About this clonotype: The junction departs from the called germline gene at one end, perhaps through a read error. This chain connects TRBV5-6 to TRBJ2-5, with D maybe TRBD1 (5 bases). There are 14 residues in the CDR3. In germline, CDR1 is SGHDT, CDR2 YYEEEE. The CDR3 protein is CASTLGPQEETQYF. The CDR3 region has the DNA TGTGCCAGCACCTTGGGGCCCCAGGAAGAGACCCAGTACTTC.